What follows describes a single TCR beta chain. The authors ran the assay at deep level. Assay: immunoSEQ multiplex PCR; the TCRdb copy retains only in-frame clones and omits some. The data contain about 490,000 clones, around 78% of them singletons. Germline CDR1 and CDR2: LGHNA and YSLEER. The CDR3 runs 15 residues. V was trimmed by 0 bases and J by 4 bases, leaving 12 bases between them. This record belongs to a study of shared clonotypes between healthy human individuals. Extraction of genomic DNA in unsorted samples used about 81 million PBMCs. This clonotype was sampled from a middle-aged woman in good health. Some clones in this sample may be carry-over from other donors' samples. Sequences were obtained from PBMCs. This chain links TRBV4-3 with TRBJ1-1; TRBD1 is a possible D gene (5 bases). CDR3 in DNA: TGCGCCAGCAGCCAAGATCTTTGGGACCCCACTGAAGCTTTCTTT. This sequence encodes CASSQDLWDPTEAFF.